This T cell receptor beta chain was identified during a study of T cells in Graves' hyperthyroidism and ophthalmopathy. Whole-study findings and limits: Expanded thyroid clonotypes (above 0.001) were mostly also found in blood.

At least ten counts were recorded for this clonotype. Its antigen remains unidentified. V shed 5 bases and J shed 4 bases, with 10 bases lying between them. Germline lookup yields CDR1 MNHEY and CDR2 SMNVEV (reference sequence). The CDR3 is 13 residues long. RNA transcripts yielded amplified TCR beta CDR3 regions. The HTBI primer set served for first-round RT-PCR of the TCR CDR3. TCRdb re-derived calls from the multiplex PCR reads in MiXCR, one entry per CDR3 protein. Here the sample spans some 300,000 distinct CDR3 sequences, roughly a fifth being singletons. Fresh peripheral blood, around 9.5 ml, yielded the PBMCs.

This receptor was taken from a man aged 45-65 years with Graves' ophthalmopathy. The rearrangement uses TRBV27 and TRBJ2-3, with D maybe TRBD1 (5 bases). The sequenced sample was blood. The CDR3 DNA reads TGTGCCAGCAGTCGGCAGGGCTCAGATACGCAGTATTTT. Encoded protein: CASSRQGSDTQYF.